This T cell receptor (beta chain) emerged from a study of blood T cell repertoires in COVID-19. Study information: The United States, Italy and Spain supplied acute and convalescent COVID-19 samples. The analysed material was cDNA or gDNA that came from T cells, B-cell-depleted T cells, or PBMCs.

Authors' processing steps: Cell counts per sample came from amplifying reference gene primers. Sequencing used immunoSEQ multiplex PCR; TCRdb keeps in-frame clones, though not all of them. D and trimming come from the DNA, and the V and J calls and clone size come from that table. The sample has roughly 300,000 clones, approximately 87% seen once. Per the germline V gene, CDR1 is SGHTA and CDR2 is FQGNSA. The CDR3 runs to 14 residues. The ends lost 0 bases at V and 3 bases at J; junction bases unmatched: 1. V gene TRBV7-2 combines with J gene TRBJ2-7; 8 positions agree with TRBD1. Sequenced input: peripheral blood. This clonotype originated in a woman in her 50s who had recovered from COVID-19. This chain's CDR3 is CASSLAGQVYEQYF. The CDR3 bases are TGTGCCAGCAGCTTAGCGGGACAGGTCTACGAGCAGTACTTC.